Listed below are T cell receptor beta chains from one sample, sequenced in a study of blood T cells in healthy people across ages. From the 5' RACE reads, TCRdb called clonotypes with MiXCR, one entry per CDR3 protein. The repertoire holds hundreds of thousands of distinct CDR3 sequences, with about 34% as singletons. Material: blood. Every receptor here comes from a woman over 75 in good health. Each CDR3 is given with its conserved first and last residue. The D gene is left open where the match is weak. Size is omitted from some rows. Given values are once, few, many or a class for expanded clones.

CASSPWDRDRGQPQHF,TGTGCCAGCAGCCCCTGGGACAGGGACAGGGGTCAGCCCCAGCATTTT,TRBD1,TRBJ1-5,TRBV12-3/TRBV12-4,-
CASSQDGEGAPYEQYF,TGCGCCAGCAGCCAAGATGGGGAGGGGGCCCCCTACGAGCAGTACTTC,-,TRBJ2-7,TRBV4-3,many
CASSQRGQGPEQYF,TGTGCCAGCAGCCAGAGGGGACAGGGACCCGAGCAGTACTTC,TRBD1,TRBJ2-7,TRBV14,many
CASSETIRGQGSSPLHF,TGTGCCAGCAGTGAAACGATTCGTGGACAGGGGTCTTCACCCCTCCACTTT,TRBD1,TRBJ1-6,TRBV6-1,few
CASSQFQGTEAFF,TGTGCCAGCAGCCAATTCCAGGGGACGGAAGCTTTCTTT,-,TRBJ1-1,TRBV4-2,many
CASSVEGLEQYF,TGCGCCAGCAGTGTGGAGGGCCTCGAGCAGTACTTC,-,TRBJ2-7,TRBV10-2,-
CASSYRTGRSSYEQYF,TGTGCCAGCAGTTACCGGACAGGGAGGAGCTCCTACGAGCAGTACTTC,TRBD1,TRBJ2-7,TRBV6-2/TRBV6-3,-
CASSLDGRAGGANVLTF,TGCGCCAGCAGCTTAGACGGGAGGGCCGGTGGGGCCAACGTCCTGACTTTC,TRBD2,TRBJ2-6,TRBV5-1,-
CASRPDRLNTEAFF,TGTGCCAGCCGACCAGACAGGCTCAACACTGAAGCTTTCTTT,-,TRBJ1-1,TRBV19,-
CTSSFNAGQGRTF,TGTACCAGCAGTTTTAATGCGGGACAGGGCAGGACTTTC,TRBD1,TRBJ2-6,TRBV12-3/TRBV12-4,many
CASSEVNPSADTQYF,TGTGCCAGCAGTGAAGTGAACCCATCCGCAGATACGCAGTATTTT,-,TRBJ2-3,TRBV6-1,many
CASSFDGYSPLHF,TGTGCCAGCAGTTTTGACGGATATTCACCCCTCCACTTT,-,TRBJ1-6,TRBV12-3/TRBV12-4,-
CSVSGGRVNYGYTF,TGCAGCGTTTCCGGGGGACGGGTGAACTATGGCTACACCTTC,-,TRBJ1-2,TRBV29-1,many
CASSYQGHGVGSYNEQFF,TGTGCCAGCAGTTACCAGGGGCATGGGGTGGGCTCCTACAATGAGCAGTTCTTC,-,TRBJ2-1,TRBV6-2/TRBV6-3,many
CASSQAQGVTGQETQYF,TGTGCCAGCAGCCAAGCTCAAGGAGTGACAGGGCAAGAGACCCAGTACTTC,TRBD1,TRBJ2-5,TRBV3-1,-
CASSRQETQYF,TGTGCCAGCAGTCGACAAGAGACCCAGTACTTC,-,TRBJ2-5,TRBV12-3/TRBV12-4,many
CASSSRLQGADWGEQFF,TGTGCCAGCAGCTCACGACTTCAAGGGGCGGACTGGGGTGAGCAGTTCTTC,-,TRBJ2-1,TRBV7-2,-
CSARRWISGGADTQYF,TGCAGTGCTAGGAGGTGGATTAGCGGGGGGGCAGATACGCAGTATTTT,TRBD2,TRBJ2-3,TRBV20-1,many
CASSGAGTGVGNEQFF,TGTGCCAGCAGTGGAGCCGGGACAGGGGTTGGCAATGAGCAGTTCTTC,TRBD1,TRBJ2-1,TRBV6-1,-
CASSRRGLAGGTPGTGELFF,TGTGCCAGCAGCAGAAGGGGACTAGCGGGGGGGACTCCGGGGACCGGGGAGCTGTTTTTT,TRBD2,TRBJ2-2,TRBV7-2,few
CAGSLSQGSYNEQYF,TGTGCCGGCAGCTTAAGCCAGGGATCCTACAATGAGCAGTACTTC,-,TRBJ2-7,TRBV7-3,-
CASSFLLLGIGELFF,TGTGCCAGCAGTTTTCTGCTCCTGGGGATAGGGGAGCTGTTTTTT,-,TRBJ2-2,TRBV12-3/TRBV12-4,few
CASSLAVGISSYEQYF,TGTGCCAGCAGCTTGGCCGTGGGCATCAGCTCCTACGAGCAGTACTTC,-,TRBJ2-7,TRBV28,once
CASSSTGTGATEQYF,TGCGCCAGCAGCTCAACCGGGACTGGGGCTACGGAGCAGTACTTC,-,TRBJ2-7,TRBV5-1,many
CASSYSRGTDTQYF,TGTGCCAGCAGCTATTCGCGGGGCACAGATACGCAGTATTTT,-,TRBJ2-3,TRBV6-6,many
CAWSETGNYGYTF,TGTGCCTGGAGTGAGACAGGGAACTATGGCTACACCTTC,TRBD1,TRBJ1-2,TRBV30,many
CASSLVRGENEQFF,TGTGCCAGCAGCTTAGTCAGGGGTGAAAATGAGCAGTTCTTC,-,TRBJ2-1,TRBV7-2,-
CASSLAEGAAAAFF,TGTGCCAGCAGCTTAGCGGAAGGGGCCGCGGCAGCTTTCTTT,-,TRBJ1-1,TRBV7-9,many
CASSPRGPTGTNNYGYTF,TGTGCCAGCAGCCCCCGGGGCCCAACCGGGACAAATAACTATGGCTACACCTTC,-,TRBJ1-2,TRBV3-1,-
CASSLAGRVPQYF,TGTGCCAGCAGTTTAGCGGGCCGGGTTCCCCAGTACTTC,-,TRBJ2-5,TRBV12-3/TRBV12-4,many
CASTLLGWGSDEQYF,TGCGCCAGCACCTTGTTGGGGTGGGGATCGGACGAGCAGTACTTC,-,TRBJ2-7,TRBV5-1,many
CAISGPGTYQETQYF,TGTGCCATCAGTGGGCCGGGGACTTATCAAGAGACCCAGTACTTC,-,TRBJ2-5,TRBV10-3,few
CTISGGVETEAFF,TGTACCATCAGTGGGGGGGTAGAAACTGAAGCTTTCTTT,-,TRBJ1-1,TRBV10-3,-
CASSLIQGGGYTF,TGTGCCAGCAGCTTAATCCAGGGGGGTGGCTACACCTTC,TRBD1,TRBJ1-2,TRBV7-2,few
CASNPNARGRLSSYNEQFF,TGTGCCAGCAACCCGAACGCCAGGGGCCGACTCAGCTCCTACAATGAGCAGTTCTTC,-,TRBJ2-1,TRBV6-1,many
CASSDYGRLDEQFF,TGTGCCAGCAGTGATTACGGGAGACTAGATGAGCAGTTCTTC,-,TRBJ2-1,TRBV6-1,few
CASSLGTTEQFF,TGTGCCAGCAGCTTAGGGACGACCGAGCAGTTCTTC,-,TRBJ2-1,TRBV11-2,many
CASSLTGRSPYGYTF,TGTGCCAGCTCCCTCACCGGGCGGAGTCCCTATGGCTACACCTTC,-,TRBJ1-2,TRBV7-2,many
CASIRRGAGGYTF,TGTGCCAGCATCAGGAGGGGCGCGGGTGGCTACACCTTC,-,TRBJ1-2,TRBV6-5,many
CASSLAQGSTDTQYF,TGTGCCAGCAGCTTAGCACAAGGGAGCACAGATACGCAGTATTTT,-,TRBJ2-3,TRBV7-9,-
CSASGARSTSTDTQYF,TGCAGTGCTAGCGGGGCGAGGTCTACTAGCACAGATACGCAGTATTTT,-,TRBJ2-3,TRBV20-1,many
CASSQVGRGADEAFF,TGTGCCAGCAGCCAAGTGGGTCGGGGTGCTGATGAGGCTTTCTTT,-,TRBJ1-1,TRBV4-2,-
CAISENRAYGYTF,TGTGCCATCAGTGAGAACAGGGCGTATGGCTACACCTTC,-,TRBJ1-2,TRBV10-3,many
CASSFTGELRQPQHF,TGCGCCAGCAGCTTTACAGGGGAGCTTAGGCAGCCCCAGCATTTT,TRBD1,TRBJ1-5,TRBV5-1,-
CAISLAVSGNTIYF,TGTGCCATCAGTTTAGCAGTTTCTGGAAACACCATATATTTT,-,TRBJ1-3,TRBV10-3,-
CASSLRTSGNYEQYF,TGTGCCAGCAGCTTAAGAACTAGCGGGAACTACGAGCAGTACTTC,TRBD2,TRBJ2-7,TRBV11-2,-
CASGGQALRTDTQYF,TGTGCTAGTGGAGGACAGGCCCTCCGCACAGATACGCAGTATTTT,TRBD1,TRBJ2-3,TRBV12-5,many
CASSDKGQGAYEQYF,TGTGCCAGCAGTGATAAGGGACAGGGGGCTTACGAGCAGTACTTC,TRBD1,TRBJ2-7,TRBV25-1,-
CASSKAPTGNQPQHF,TGTGCCAGCAGCAAAGCGCCTACAGGTAATCAGCCCCAGCATTTT,-,TRBJ1-5,TRBV21-1,-
CSVVTSGGHRGNEQFF,TGCAGCGTTGTCACTAGCGGGGGGCACCGGGGCAATGAGCAGTTCTTC,TRBD2,TRBJ2-1,TRBV29-1,many
CASSYTQGGETQYF,TGTGCCAGCAGTTACACACAGGGAGGCGAGACCCAGTACTTC,-,TRBJ2-5,TRBV6-6,-
CAWSRRNYEQYF,TGTGCCTGGAGTCGCCGGAACTACGAGCAGTACTTC,-,TRBJ2-7,TRBV30,-
CASSLDGRDNEQFF,TGTGCCAGCAGCTTAGATGGTCGGGACAATGAGCAGTTCTTC,-,TRBJ2-1,TRBV7-2,many
CASSLQPQGGGYTF,TGTGCCAGCAGTTTGCAGCCACAGGGGGGTGGCTACACCTTC,TRBD1,TRBJ1-2,TRBV12-3/TRBV12-4,many
CASSTTGGPSTEAFF,TGCGCCAGCAGCACGACAGGGGGCCCGAGCACTGAAGCTTTCTTT,TRBD1,TRBJ1-1,TRBV5-1,-
CASSLGITTDTQYF,TGTGCCAGCAGTTTAGGAATAACAACAGATACGCAATATTTT,-,TRBJ2-3,TRBV12-3/TRBV12-4,-
CASSTGTGSSPLHF,TGTGCCAGCAGTACCGGGACAGGGTCTTCACCCCTCCACTTT,TRBD1,TRBJ1-6,TRBV6-4,many